This TCR beta chain was found in a study of blood T cell repertoires in COVID-19. Study in general: The origin of the acute and convalescent COVID-19 samples was the United States, Italy and Spain. From T cells, B-cell-depleted T cells, or PBMCs came the material, which was cDNA or gDNA.

Assay: immunoSEQ multiplex PCR; the TCRdb copy retains only in-frame clones and omits some. Of roughly 150,000 clones listed, approximately 80% are singletons. The V gene's germline CDR1 is SGHNT and CDR2 YYREEE (reference sequence). V lost 1 base, J lost 0 bases, and 7 bases lay in between. This CDR3 has 15 residues. The sample comprised peripheral blood. The gene calls are TRBV5-4 and TRBJ2-2; unclear D gene. The sequence was collected from a man between 65 and 85 years old who had recovered from COVID-19. DNA of the CDR3: TGTGCCAGCAGCTTGCCAGGAACGAACACCGGGGAGCTGTTTTTT. This encodes CASSLPGTNTGELFF.